The clone carrying this T cell receptor beta chain has only a few counts. This CDR3 comprises 13 residues. The V end lost 2 bases, the J end lost 8 bases, and 12 bases lay between the germline ends. CDR1 and CDR2 from the germline V gene are KGHSH and LQKENI. Clones were sequenced by immunoSEQ multiplex PCR, and TCRdb holds only the in-frame ones, with some missing. The data hold 2,000 to 3,000 clones, with 85% observed a single time. These data are taken from a study of tumor T cells in aggressive B-cell lymphoma. The sample taken for sequencing was tumor tissue. This rearrangement joins TRBV18 to TRBJ1-2; D remains unclear. The receptor comes from an adult with diffuse large B cell lymphoma. The chain's CDR3 is CASSPLVEEGYTF. CDR3 coding DNA: TGTGCCAGCTCACCATTGGTTGAGGAAGGCTACACCTTC.